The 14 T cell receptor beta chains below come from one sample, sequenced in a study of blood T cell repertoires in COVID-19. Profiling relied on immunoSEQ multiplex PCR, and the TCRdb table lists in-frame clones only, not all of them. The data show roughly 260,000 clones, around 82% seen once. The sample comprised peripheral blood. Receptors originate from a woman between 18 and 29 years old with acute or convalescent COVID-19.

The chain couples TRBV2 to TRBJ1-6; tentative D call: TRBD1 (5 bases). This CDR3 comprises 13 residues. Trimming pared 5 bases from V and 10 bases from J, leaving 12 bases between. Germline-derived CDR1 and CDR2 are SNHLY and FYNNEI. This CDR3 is CASSPQRQSPLHF. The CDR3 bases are TGTGCCAGCAGTCCCCAACGACAGTCACCCCTCCACTTT.

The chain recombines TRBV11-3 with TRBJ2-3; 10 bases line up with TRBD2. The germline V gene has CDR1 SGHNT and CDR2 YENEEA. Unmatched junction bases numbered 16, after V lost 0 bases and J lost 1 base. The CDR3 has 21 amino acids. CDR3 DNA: TGTGCCAGCAGCTTAGATTCTAGCGGGAGTCCCACTGGTCTTCGCACAGATACGCAGTATTTT. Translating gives CASSLDSSGSPTGLRTDTQYF.

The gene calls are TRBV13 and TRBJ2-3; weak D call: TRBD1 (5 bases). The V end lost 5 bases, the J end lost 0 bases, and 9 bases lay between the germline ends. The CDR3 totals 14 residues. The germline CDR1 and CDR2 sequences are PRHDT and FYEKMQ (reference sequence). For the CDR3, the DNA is TGTGCCAGCAGCCTTCGACAGAGCACAGATACGCAGTATTTT. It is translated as CASSLRQSTDTQYF.

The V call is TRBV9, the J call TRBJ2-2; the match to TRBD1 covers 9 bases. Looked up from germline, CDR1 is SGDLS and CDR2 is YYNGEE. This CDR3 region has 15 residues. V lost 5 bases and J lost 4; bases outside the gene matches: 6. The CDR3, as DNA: TGTGCCAGCAGTGGGACAGGGATTGTCACCGGGGAGCTGTTTTTT. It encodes CASSGTGIVTGELFF.

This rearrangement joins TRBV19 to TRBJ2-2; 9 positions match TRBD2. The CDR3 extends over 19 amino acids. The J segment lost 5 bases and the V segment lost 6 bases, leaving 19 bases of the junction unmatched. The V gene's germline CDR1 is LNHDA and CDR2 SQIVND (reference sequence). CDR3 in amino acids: CASSGKVGFLAGRTGELFF. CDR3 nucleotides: TGTGCCAGTAGCGGCAAAGTGGGTTTCCTAGCGGGACGGACCGGGGAGCTGTTTTTT.

The CDR3 loop reads CASSLGTVPSTDTQYF. The CDR3 DNA reads as TGCGCCAGCAGCTTGGGTACAGTCCCTAGCACAGATACGCAGTATTTT. The chain is built from TRBV5-1 and TRBJ2-3; no clear D gene. Trimming took 0 bases from V and 0 from J, leaving 11 bases between them. Per the germline V gene, CDR1 is SGHRS and CDR2 is YFSETQ. The CDR3 is 16 residues long.

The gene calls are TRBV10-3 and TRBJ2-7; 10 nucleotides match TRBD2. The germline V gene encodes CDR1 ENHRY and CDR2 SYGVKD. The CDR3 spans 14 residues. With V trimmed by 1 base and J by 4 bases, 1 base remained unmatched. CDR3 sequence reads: CAISEFSGRYEQYF. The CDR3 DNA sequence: TGTGCCATCAGTGAGTTTAGCGGGAGGTACGAGCAGTACTTC.

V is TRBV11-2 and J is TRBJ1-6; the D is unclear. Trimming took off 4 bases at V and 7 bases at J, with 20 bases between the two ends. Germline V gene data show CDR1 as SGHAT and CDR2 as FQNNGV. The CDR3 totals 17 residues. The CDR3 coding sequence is TGTGCCAGCAGCTCTCGGGCAGACGGACTTAACAATTCACCCCTCCACTTT. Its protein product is CASSSRADGLNNSPLHF.

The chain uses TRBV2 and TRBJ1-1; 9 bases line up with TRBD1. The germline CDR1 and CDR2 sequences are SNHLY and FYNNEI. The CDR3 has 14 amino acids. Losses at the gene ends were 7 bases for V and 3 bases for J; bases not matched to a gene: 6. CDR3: CASTYRQGDTEAFF. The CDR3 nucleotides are TGTGCCAGCACTTACCGACAGGGGGACACTGAAGCTTTCTTT.

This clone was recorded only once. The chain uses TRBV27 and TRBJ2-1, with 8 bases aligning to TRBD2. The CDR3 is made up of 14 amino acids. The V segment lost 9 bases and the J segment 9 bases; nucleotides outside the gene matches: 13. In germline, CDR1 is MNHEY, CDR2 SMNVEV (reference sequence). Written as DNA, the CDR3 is TGTGCCAGTTGGGAGAGCGGGAGCGGCAGTGAGCAGTTCTTC. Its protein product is CASWESGSGSEQFF.

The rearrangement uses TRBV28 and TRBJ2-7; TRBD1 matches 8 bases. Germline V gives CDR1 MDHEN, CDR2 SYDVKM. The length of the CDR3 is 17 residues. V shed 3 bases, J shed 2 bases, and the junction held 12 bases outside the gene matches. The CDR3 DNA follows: TGTGCCAGCAGTTTGGGTCCTATCGGACAGGGAGCCTACGAGCAGTACTTC. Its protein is CASSLGPIGQGAYEQYF. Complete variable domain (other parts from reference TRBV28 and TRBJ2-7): DVKVTQSSRYLVKRTGEKVFLECVQDMDHENMFWYRQDPGLGLRLIYFSYDVKMKEKGDIPEGYSVSREKKERFSLILESASTNQTSMYLCASSLGPIGQGAYEQYFGPGTRLTVT.

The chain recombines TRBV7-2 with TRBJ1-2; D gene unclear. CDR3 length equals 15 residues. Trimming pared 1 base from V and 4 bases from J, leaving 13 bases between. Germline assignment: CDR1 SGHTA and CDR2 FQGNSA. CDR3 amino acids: CASSLGGRSLYGYTF. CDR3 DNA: TGTGCCAGCAGCTTAGGCGGCCGTTCCCTCTATGGCTACACCTTC.

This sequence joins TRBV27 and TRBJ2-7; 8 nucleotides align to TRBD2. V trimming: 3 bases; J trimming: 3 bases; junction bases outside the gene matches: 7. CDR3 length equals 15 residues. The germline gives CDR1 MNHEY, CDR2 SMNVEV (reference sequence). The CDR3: CASSLVGAGGYEQYF. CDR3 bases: TGTGCCAGCAGTTTGGTAGGGGCGGGAGGCTACGAGCAGTACTTC.

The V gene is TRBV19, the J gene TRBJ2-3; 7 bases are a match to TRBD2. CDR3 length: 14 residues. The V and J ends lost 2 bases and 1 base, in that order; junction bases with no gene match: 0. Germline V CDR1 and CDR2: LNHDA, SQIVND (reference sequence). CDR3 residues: CASSISGGTDTQYF. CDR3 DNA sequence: TGTGCCAGTAGTATAAGCGGGGGCACAGATACGCAGTATTTT.